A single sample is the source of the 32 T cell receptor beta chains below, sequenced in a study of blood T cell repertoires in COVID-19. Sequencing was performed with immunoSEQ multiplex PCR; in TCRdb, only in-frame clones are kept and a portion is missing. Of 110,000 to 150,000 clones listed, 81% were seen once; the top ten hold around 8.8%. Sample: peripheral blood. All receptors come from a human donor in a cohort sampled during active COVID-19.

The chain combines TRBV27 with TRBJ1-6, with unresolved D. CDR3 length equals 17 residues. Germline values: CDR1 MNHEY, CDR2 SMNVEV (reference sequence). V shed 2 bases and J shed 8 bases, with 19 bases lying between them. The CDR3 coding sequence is TGTGCCAGCAGTTTACGGCCCCTCGGGAGGGAAGATTCACCCCTCCACTTT. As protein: CASSLRPLGREDSPLHF.

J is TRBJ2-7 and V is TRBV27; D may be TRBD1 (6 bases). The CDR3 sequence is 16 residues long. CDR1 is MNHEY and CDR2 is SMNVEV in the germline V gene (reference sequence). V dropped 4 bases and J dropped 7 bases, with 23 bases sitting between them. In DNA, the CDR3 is TGTGCCAGCAGTTATGGGGTAGGGCAGGGGCTGGGGGAGCAGTACTTC. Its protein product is CASSYGVGQGLGEQYF.

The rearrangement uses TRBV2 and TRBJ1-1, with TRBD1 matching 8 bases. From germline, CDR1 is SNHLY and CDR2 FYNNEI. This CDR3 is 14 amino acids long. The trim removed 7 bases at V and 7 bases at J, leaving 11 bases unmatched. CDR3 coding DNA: TGTGCCAGCATACACCGGACAGGGACCGGTGAAGCTTTCTTT. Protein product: CASIHRTGTGEAFF. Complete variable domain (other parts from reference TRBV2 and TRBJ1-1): EPEVTQTPSHQVTQMGQEVILRCVPISNHLYFYWYRQILGQKVEFLVSFYNNEISEKSEIFDDQFSVERPDGSNFTLKIRSTKLEDSAMYFCASIHRTGTGEAFFGQGTRLTVV.

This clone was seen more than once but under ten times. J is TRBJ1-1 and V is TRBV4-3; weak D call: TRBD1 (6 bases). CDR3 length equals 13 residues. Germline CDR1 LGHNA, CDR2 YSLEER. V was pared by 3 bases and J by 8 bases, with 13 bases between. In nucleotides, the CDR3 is TGCGCCAGCAGCCAGTCCCGGGGGGCGGAAGCTTTCTTT. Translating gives CASSQSRGAEAFF.

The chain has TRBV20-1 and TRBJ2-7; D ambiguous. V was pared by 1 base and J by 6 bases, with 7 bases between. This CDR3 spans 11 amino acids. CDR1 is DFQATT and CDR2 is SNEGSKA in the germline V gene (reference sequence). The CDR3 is CSARGGPEQYF. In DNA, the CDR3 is TGCAGTGCTAGAGGTGGGCCCGAGCAGTACTTC.

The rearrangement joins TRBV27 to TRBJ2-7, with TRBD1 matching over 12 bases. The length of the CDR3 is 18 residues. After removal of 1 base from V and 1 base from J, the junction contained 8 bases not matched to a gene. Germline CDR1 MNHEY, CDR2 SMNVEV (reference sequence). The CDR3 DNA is TGTGCCAGCAGTTTATGGATTGGGACAGGGGGCAGTTCCTACGAGCAGTACTTC. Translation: CASSLWIGTGGSSYEQYF.

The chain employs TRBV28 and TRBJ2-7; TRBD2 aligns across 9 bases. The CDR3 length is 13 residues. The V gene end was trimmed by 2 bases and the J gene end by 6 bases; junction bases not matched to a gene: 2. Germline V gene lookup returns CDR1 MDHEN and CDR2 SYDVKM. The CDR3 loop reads CASSLAGGGEQYF. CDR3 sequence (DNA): TGTGCCAGCAGTTTAGCGGGAGGGGGCGAGCAGTACTTC.

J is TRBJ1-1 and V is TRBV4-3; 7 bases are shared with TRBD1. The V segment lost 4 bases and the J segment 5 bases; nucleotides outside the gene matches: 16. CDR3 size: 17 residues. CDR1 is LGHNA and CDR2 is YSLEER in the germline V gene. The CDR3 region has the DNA TGCGCCAGCAGCCCTGGGGCAGGGGGAAGGAGAAGGACTGAAGCTTTCTTT. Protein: CASSPGAGGRRRTEAFF.

The chain's CDR3 is CASSPGLGETQYF. In nucleotides, the CDR3 is TGTGCCAGCAGCCCTGGACTAGGCGAGACCCAGTACTTC. V and J are TRBV4-2 and TRBJ2-5; 7 nucleotides agree with TRBD2. V lost 4 bases, J lost 5 bases, and 4 bases stayed unmatched. Germline V gene lookup returns CDR1 LGHNA and CDR2 YNFKEQ. CDR3 length: 13 residues.

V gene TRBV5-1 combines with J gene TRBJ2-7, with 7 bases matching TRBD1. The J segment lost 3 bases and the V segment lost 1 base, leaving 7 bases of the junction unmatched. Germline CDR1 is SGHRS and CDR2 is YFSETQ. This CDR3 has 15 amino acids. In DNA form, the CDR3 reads TGCGCCAGCAGCTTGCCCAAGGGACAGAACTACGAGCAGTACTTC. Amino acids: CASSLPKGQNYEQYF.

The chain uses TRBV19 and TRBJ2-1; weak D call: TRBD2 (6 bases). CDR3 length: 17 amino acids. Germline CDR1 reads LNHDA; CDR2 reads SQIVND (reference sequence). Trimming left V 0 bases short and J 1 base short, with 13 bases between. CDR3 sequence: CASSIDLGTDSYNEQFF. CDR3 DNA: TGTGCCAGTAGTATAGATCTTGGGACTGATTCCTACAATGAGCAGTTCTTC. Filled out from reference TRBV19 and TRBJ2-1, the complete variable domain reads DGGITQSPKYLFRKEGQNVTLSCEQNLNHDAMYWYRQDPGQGLRLIYYSQIVNDFQKGDIAEGYSVSREKKESFPLTVTSAQKNPTAFYLCASSIDLGTDSYNEQFFGPGTRLTVL.

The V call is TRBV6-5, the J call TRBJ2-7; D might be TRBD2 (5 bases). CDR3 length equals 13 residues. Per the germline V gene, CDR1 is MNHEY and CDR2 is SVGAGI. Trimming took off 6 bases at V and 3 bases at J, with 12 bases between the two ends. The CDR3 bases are TGTGCCAGCAGGGGAGAAACCTTCTACGAGCAGTACTTC. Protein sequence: CASRGETFYEQYF.

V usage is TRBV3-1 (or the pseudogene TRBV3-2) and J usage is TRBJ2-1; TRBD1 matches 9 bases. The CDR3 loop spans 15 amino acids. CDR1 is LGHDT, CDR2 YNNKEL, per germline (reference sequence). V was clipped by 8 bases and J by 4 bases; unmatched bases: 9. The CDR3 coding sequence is TGTGCCAGCCTTCCAGGGACAGGGCATTACAATGAGCAGTTCTTC. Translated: CASLPGTGHYNEQFF.

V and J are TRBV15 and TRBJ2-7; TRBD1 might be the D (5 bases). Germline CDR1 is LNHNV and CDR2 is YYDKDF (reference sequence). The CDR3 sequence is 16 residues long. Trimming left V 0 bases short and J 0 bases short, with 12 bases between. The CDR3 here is CATSRDRQMFSYEQYF. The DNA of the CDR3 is TGTGCCACCAGCAGAGACCGACAGATGTTCTCCTACGAGCAGTACTTC.

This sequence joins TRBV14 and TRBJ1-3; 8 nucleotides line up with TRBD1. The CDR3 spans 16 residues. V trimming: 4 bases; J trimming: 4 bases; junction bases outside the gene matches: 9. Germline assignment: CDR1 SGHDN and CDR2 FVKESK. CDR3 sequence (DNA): TGTGCCAGCAGCCGCTGGACAGGGCTTTCGGGAAACACCATATATTTT. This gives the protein CASSRWTGLSGNTIYF.

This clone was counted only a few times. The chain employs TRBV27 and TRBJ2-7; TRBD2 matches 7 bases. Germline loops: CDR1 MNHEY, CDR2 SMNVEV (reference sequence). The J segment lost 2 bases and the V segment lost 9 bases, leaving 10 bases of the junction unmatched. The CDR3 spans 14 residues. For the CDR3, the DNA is TGTGCCAGTAGAGGGGCTAGCGGTACCTACGAGCAGTACTTC. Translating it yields CASRGASGTYEQYF.

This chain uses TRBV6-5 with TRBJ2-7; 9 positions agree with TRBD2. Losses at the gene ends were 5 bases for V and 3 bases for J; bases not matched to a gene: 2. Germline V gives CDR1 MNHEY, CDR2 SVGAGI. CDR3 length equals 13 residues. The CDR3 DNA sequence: TGTGCCAGCAGTCAGCGGGAGGTCTACGAGCAGTACTTC. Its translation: CASSQREVYEQYF.

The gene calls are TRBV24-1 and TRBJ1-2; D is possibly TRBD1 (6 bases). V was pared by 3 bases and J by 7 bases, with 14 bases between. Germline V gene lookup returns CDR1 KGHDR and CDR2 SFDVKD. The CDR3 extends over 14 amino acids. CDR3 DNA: TGTGCCACCAGTGATGTGCTCAGGGGACGTGGCTACACCTTC. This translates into CATSDVLRGRGYTF.

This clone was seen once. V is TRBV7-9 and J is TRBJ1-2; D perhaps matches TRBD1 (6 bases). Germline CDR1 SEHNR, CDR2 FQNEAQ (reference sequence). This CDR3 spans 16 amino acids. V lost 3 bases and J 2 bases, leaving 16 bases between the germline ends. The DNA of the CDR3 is TGTGCCAGCAGCTTTTTTGGCAGGGGATGGAACTATGGCTACACCTTC. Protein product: CASSFFGRGWNYGYTF. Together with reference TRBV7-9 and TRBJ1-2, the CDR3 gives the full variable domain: DTGVSQNPRHKITKRGQNVTFRCDPISEHNRLYWYRQTLGQGPEFLTYFQNEAQLEKSRLLSDRFSAERPKGSFSTLEIQRTEQGDSAMYLCASSFFGRGWNYGYTFGSGTRLTVV.

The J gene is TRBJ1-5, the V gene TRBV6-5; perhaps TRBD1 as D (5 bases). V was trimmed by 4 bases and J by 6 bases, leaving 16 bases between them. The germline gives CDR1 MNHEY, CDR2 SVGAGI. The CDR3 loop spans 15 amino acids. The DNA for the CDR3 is TGTGCCAGCAGTTGGAGCAGGGAAAGGACTCAGCCCCAGCATTTT. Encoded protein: CASSWSRERTQPQHF.

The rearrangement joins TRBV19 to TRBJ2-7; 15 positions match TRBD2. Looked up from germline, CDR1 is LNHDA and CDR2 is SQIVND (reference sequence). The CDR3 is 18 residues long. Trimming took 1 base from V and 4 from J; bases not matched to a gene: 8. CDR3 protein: CASSIGGLAGGRPYEQYF. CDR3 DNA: TGTGCCAGTAGTATAGGGGGACTAGCGGGAGGCCGCCCTTACGAGCAGTACTTC.

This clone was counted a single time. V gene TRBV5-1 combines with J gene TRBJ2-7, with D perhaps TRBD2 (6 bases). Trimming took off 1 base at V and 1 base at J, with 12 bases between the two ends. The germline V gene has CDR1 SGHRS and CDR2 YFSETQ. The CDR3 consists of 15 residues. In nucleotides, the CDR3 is TGCGCCAGCAGCTTGATCGTGGAGGGTTCCTACGAGCAGTACTTC. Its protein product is CASSLIVEGSYEQYF.

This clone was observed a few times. In DNA form, the CDR3 reads TGTGCCAGCACCGACCCCGGACAGGGGTACGAGCAGTACTTC. This encodes CASTDPGQGYEQYF. The V and J genes are TRBV6-6 and TRBJ2-7; TRBD1 agrees at 9 bases. Germline CDR1 MNHNY, CDR2 SVGAGI (reference sequence). This CDR3 region has 14 residues. Unmatched junction bases numbered 8, after V lost 7 bases and J lost 4 bases.

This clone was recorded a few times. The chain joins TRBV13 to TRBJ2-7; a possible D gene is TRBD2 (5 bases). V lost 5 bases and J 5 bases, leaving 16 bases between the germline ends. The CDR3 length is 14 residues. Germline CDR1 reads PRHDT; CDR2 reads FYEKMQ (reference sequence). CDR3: CASSHSRLAHEQYF. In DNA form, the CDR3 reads TGTGCCAGCAGCCACTCGCGGCTAGCCCACGAGCAGTACTTC.

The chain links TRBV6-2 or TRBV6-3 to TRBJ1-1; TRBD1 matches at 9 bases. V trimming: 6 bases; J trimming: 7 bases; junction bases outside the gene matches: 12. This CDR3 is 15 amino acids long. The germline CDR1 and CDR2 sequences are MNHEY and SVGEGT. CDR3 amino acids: CASSPRTGVKSEAFF. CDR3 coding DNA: TGTGCCAGCAGCCCTCGGACAGGGGTTAAGAGTGAAGCTTTCTTT.

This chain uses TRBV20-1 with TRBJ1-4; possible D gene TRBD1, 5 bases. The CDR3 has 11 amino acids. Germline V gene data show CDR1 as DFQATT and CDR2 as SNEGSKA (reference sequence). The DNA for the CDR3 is TGCATAGGGGCAGTTAATGAAAAACTGTTTTTT. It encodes CIGAVNEKLFF.

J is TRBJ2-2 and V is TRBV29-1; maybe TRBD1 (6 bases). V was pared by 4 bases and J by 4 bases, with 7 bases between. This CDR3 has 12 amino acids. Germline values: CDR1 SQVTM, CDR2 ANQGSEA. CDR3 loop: CSVARGTGELFF. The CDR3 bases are TGCAGCGTTGCCAGGGGCACCGGGGAGCTGTTTTTT.

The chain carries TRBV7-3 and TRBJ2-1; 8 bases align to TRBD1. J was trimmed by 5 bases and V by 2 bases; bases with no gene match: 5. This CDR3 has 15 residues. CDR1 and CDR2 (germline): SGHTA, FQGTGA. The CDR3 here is CASSLGRGQNNEQFF. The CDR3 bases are TGTGCCAGCAGCTTAGGCAGGGGGCAGAACAATGAGCAGTTCTTC.

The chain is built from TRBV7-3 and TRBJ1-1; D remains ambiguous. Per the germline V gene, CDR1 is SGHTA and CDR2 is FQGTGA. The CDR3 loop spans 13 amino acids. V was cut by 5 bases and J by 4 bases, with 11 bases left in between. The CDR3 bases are TGTGCCAGCAGCCTCCAGGCCAGCACTGAAGCTTTCTTT. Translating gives CASSLQASTEAFF.

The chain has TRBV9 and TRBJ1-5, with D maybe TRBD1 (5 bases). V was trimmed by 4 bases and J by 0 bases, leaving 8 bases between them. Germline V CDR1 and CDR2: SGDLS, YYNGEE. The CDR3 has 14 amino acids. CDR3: CASSPGYSNQPQHF. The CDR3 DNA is TGTGCCAGCAGCCCAGGGTATAGCAATCAGCCCCAGCATTTT.

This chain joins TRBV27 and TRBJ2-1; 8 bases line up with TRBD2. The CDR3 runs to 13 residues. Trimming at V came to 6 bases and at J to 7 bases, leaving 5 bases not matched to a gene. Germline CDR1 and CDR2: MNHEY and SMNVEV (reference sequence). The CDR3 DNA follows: TGTGCCAGCAGCAGGGCTAGCGGGAATGAGCAGTTCTTC. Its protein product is CASSRASGNEQFF.

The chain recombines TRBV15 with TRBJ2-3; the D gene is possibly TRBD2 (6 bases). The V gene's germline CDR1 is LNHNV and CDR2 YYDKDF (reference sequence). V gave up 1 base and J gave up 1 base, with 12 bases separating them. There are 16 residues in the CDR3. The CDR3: CATSRVRSGGTDTQYF. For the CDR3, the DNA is TGTGCCACCAGCAGAGTTCGTAGCGGAGGCACAGATACGCAGTATTTT.